Each of the 10 T cell receptor beta chains below was sequenced from the same sample in a study of regulatory T cells in long-lasting Graves disease. Time point in this sample: persistent/refractory GD, antithyroid drugs over 5 years with positive TRAb. RNA from PBMCs was the source of the TCR library. Library construction for TCR beta used iRepertoire HTBI primers and Arm-PCR of CDR3 regions. TCRdb analysed the multiplex PCR reads with MiXCR anew, one entry per CDR3 protein. The data contain about 400,000 distinct CDR3 sequences, less than 25% of them seen just once; the ten biggest clones take up less than 25%. This material consisted of peripheral blood mononuclear cells (PBMCs), taken when the disease was refractory, from a patient treated with antithyroid drugs. The receptors derive from a female donor with Graves disease.

The rearrangement links TRBV7-6 to TRBJ2-1; D ambiguous. This CDR3 region has 13 residues. Germline CDR1 is SGHVS and CDR2 is FNYEAQ. Trimming shortened V by 0 bases and J by 8 bases, and 8 bases separated the two germline ends. The CDR3 region has the DNA TGTGCCAGCAGCTTAGCGCCTGGACATGAGCAGTTCTTC. Its translation: CASSLAPGHEQFF.

This clonotype was observed many times. The DNA of the CDR3 is TGTGCCTGGAGTGAGCGGGGAGAGACCCAGTACTTC. The encoded protein is CAWSERGETQYF. The chain combines TRBV30 with TRBJ2-5; TRBD2 aligns across 7 bases. V trimming: 1 base; J trimming: 4 bases; junction bases outside the gene matches: 0. Germline CDR1 is GTSNPN and CDR2 is SVGIG (reference sequence). The CDR3 totals 12 residues.

In this sample, this clonotype turned up many times. J is TRBJ1-1 and V is TRBV6-1; weak D call: TRBD1 (6 bases). Germline V gene lookup returns CDR1 MNHNS and CDR2 SASEGT. The CDR3 length is 14 residues. V was shortened by 6 bases and J by 2 bases, with 13 bases between the two germline ends. The CDR3 DNA reads as TGTGCCAGCAGAAGGGGGTTTACCAACACTGAAGCTTTCTTT. Translation gives CASRRGFTNTEAFF.

V gene TRBV10-2 combines with J gene TRBJ2-2, with a weak D call TRBD1 (7 bases). The CDR3 loop spans 14 amino acids. The germline V gene encodes CDR1 WSHSY and CDR2 SAAADI. The V gene lost 8 bases and the J gene lost 0 bases, with 10 bases spanning the gap. The CDR3 loop is CASGRGANTGELFF. The CDR3 DNA reads as TGCGCCAGCGGCAGGGGGGCGAACACCGGGGAGCTGTTTTTT.

This clonotype was found many times. The CDR3 nucleotides read TGTGCCAGCAAGCCAAGCCGGGCCGCGATGTCCAACGAGCAGTACTTC. Its translation: CASKPSRAAMSNEQYF. The V call is TRBV27, the J call TRBJ2-7; the D is unclear. This CDR3 spans 16 amino acids. From germline, CDR1 is MNHEY and CDR2 SMNVEV (reference sequence). Trimming took 7 bases from V and 5 from J, leaving 24 bases between them.

The CDR3: CASSQFPGLAGQETQYF. Here the CDR3 DNA reads TGCGCCAGCAGCCAATTCCCCGGACTAGCGGGACAAGAGACCCAGTACTTC. The J gene is TRBJ2-5, the V gene TRBV5-1, with 12 bases fitting TRBD2. Unmatched junction bases numbered 9, after V lost 4 bases and J lost 2 bases. The CDR3 has 17 residues. In germline, CDR1 is SGHRS, CDR2 YFSETQ.

This clonotype was recorded a few times. The chain carries TRBV29-1 and TRBJ2-1; TRBD2 matches 8 bases. V shed 6 bases and J 4 bases; nucleotides not matched to a gene: 8. This CDR3 is built from 14 residues. The V gene's germline CDR1 is SQVTM and CDR2 ANQGSEA. Here the CDR3 reads CSVDTSGVYNEQFF. The DNA for the CDR3 is TGCAGCGTAGATACTAGCGGAGTTTACAATGAGCAGTTCTTC.

This sequence joins TRBV30 and TRBJ1-2; D might be TRBD1 (5 bases). V lost 7 bases to trimming and J lost 3 bases, with 18 bases between them. The CDR3 spans 14 residues. The germline V gene has CDR1 GTSNPN and CDR2 SVGIG (reference sequence). CDR3 sequence (DNA): TGTGCCTTACGGGGGAGGCAGGAAGACTATGGCTACACCTTC. Translated, it gives CALRGRQEDYGYTF.

The chain links TRBV2 to TRBJ2-2, with TRBD2 matching 9 bases. V shed 7 bases and J 4 bases; nucleotides not matched to a gene: 10. Looked up from germline, CDR1 is SNHLY and CDR2 is FYNNEI. The CDR3 runs 16 residues. The CDR3 sequence is CASILAGGPSTGELFF. The CDR3 DNA is TGTGCCAGCATTCTCGCGGGAGGGCCGAGCACCGGGGAGCTGTTTTTT.

This chain connects TRBV20-1 to TRBJ1-5, with TRBD1 identical over 7 bases. The CDR3 has 16 amino acids. Germline CDR1 DFQATT, CDR2 SNEGSKA (reference sequence). Trimming cost V 4 bases and J 3 bases; bases outside gene matches: 12. CDR3 bases: TGCAGTGCTAAAAAGGGGGCGCCGGGGGTCAATCAGCCCCAGCATTTT. Its protein is CSAKKGAPGVNQPQHF.